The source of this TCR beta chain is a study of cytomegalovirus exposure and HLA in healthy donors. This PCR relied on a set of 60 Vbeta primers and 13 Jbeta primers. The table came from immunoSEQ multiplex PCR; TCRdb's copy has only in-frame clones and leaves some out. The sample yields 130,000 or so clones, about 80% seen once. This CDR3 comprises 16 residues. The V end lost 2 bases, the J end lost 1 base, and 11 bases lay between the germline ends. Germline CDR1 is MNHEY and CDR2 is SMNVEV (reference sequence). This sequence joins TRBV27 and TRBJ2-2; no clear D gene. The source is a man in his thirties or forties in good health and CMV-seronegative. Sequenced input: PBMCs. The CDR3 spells CASSLKNSLNTGELFF. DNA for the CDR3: TGTGCCAGCAGTTTAAAAAACAGCCTGAACACCGGGGAGCTGTTTTTT.